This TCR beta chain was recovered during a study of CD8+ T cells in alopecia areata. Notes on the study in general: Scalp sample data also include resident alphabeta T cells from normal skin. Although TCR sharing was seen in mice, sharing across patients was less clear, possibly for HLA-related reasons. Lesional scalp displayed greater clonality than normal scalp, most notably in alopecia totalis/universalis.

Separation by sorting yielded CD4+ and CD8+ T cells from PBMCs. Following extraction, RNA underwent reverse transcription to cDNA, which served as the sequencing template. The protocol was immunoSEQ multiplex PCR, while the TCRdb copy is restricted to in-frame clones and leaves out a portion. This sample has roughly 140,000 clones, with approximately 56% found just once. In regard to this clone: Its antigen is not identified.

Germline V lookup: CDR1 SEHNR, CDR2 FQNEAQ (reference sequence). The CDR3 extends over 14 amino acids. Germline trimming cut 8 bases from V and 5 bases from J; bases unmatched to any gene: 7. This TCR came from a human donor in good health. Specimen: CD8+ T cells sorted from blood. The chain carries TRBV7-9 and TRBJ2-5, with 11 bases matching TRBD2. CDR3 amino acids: CASSVAGGLETQYF. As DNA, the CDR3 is TGTGCCAGCTCCGTAGCGGGAGGGCTGGAGACCCAGTACTTC.